This TCR beta chain was recovered during a study of CD8 T cells in ankylosing spondylitis. Study-level findings and limits: Seemingly characteristic of ankylosing spondylitis blood was a TCR beta motif consisting of about 8 highly homologous variants. The authors reported significant enrichment of disease-linked clones in matched ankylosing spondylitis synovial fluid. Peripheral blood samples showed relatively rare disease-linked clones, and these clones were CD8+.

CDR3 length equals 15 residues. CDR1 SGHVS and CDR2 FQNEAQ come from the germline V gene. The germline V and J ends were trimmed by 7 bases and 4 bases, with 16 bases remaining between them. Using quantitative 5'-RACE with molecular barcodes, the authors made TCR beta libraries. MiXCR was run by TCRdb on the 5' RACE reads, yielding one entry per CDR3 protein. There are 240,000 or so distinct CDR3 sequences in the sample; approximately 12% occur only once, and roughly 6.8% lies in the top ten. This clonotype was counted many times. What it binds is not known. V and J are TRBV7-8 and TRBJ1-4, with a possible D match to TRBD1 (5 bases). The sequencing sample was made of blood, either unsorted or a sorted T cell fraction (not recorded which). The receptor was isolated from a male donor with ankylosing spondylitis or in good health (not recorded which). The chain's CDR3 is CASTHTRGLNEKLFF. CDR3 sequence (DNA): TGTGCCAGCACCCACACCCGGGGACTTAATGAAAAACTGTTTTTT.